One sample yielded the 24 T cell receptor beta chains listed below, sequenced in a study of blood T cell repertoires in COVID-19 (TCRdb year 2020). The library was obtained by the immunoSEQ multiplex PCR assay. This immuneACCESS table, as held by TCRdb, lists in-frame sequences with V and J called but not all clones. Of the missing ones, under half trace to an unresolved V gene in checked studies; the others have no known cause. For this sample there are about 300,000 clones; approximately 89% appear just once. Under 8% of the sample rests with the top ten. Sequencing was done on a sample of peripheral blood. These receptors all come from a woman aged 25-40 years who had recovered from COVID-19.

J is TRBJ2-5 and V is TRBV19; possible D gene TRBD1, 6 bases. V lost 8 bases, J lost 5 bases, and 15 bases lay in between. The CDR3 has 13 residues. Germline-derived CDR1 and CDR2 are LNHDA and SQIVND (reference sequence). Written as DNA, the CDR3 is TGTGCCAGTGGGGGCAGAGGACGGGAGACCCAGTACTTC. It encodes CASGGRGRETQYF.

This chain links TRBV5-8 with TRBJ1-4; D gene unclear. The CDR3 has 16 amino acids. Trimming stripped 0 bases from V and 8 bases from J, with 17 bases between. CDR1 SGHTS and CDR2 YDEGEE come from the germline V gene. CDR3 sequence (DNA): TGTGCCAGCAGCTTGGAGTTCGCGGGCTTGAAGGAAAAACTGTTTTTT. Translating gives CASSLEFAGLKEKLFF.

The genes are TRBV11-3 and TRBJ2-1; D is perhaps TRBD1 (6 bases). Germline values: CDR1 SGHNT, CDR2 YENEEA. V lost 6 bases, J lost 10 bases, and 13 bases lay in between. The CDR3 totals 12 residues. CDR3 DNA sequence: TGTGCCAGCAGTTGGTCACAGGGCGAGCAGTTCTTC. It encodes CASSWSQGEQFF. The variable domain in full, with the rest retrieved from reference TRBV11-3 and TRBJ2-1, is EAGVVQSPRYKIIEKKQPVAFWCNPISGHNTLYWYLQNLGQGPELLIRYENEEAVDDSQLPKDRFSAERLKGVDSTLKIQPAELGDSAVYLCASSWSQGEQFFGPGTRLTVL.

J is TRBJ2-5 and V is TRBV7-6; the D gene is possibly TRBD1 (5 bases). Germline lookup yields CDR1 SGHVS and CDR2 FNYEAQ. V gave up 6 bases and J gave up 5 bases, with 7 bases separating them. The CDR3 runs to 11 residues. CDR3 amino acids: CASRKGETQYF. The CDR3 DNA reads TGTGCCAGCAGAAAGGGGGAGACCCAGTACTTC.

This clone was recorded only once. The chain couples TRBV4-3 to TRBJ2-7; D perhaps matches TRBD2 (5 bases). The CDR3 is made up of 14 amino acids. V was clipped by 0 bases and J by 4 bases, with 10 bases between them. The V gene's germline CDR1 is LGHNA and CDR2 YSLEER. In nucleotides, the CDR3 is TGCGCCAGCAGCCAAGATACGGGGAATTACGAGCAGTACTTC. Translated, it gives CASSQDTGNYEQYF.

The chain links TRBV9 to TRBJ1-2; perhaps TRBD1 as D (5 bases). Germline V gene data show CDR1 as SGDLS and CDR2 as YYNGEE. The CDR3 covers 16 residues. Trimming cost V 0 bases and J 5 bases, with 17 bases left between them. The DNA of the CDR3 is TGTGCCAGCAGCGTAGATCAGGGCCTCGTCAGTTATGGCTACACCTTC. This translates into CASSVDQGLVSYGYTF.

The CDR3 DNA is TGTGCCAGCAGTCCCGTGGGTTCCGGGTCCTATAATTCACCCCTCCACTTT. It is translated as CASSPVGSGSYNSPLHF. The V gene is TRBV27, the J gene TRBJ1-6; D is unresolved. There are 17 residues in the CDR3. Between the trimmed V and J ends, which lost 5 bases and 1 base, there was a span of 15 bases. Germline lookup yields CDR1 MNHEY and CDR2 SMNVEV (reference sequence).

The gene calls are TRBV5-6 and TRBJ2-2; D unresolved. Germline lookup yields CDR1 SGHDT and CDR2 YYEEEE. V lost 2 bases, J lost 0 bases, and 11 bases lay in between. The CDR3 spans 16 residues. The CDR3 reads CASSFGPPTNTGELFF. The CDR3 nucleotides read TGTGCCAGCAGCTTTGGGCCGCCCACGAACACCGGGGAGCTGTTTTTT.

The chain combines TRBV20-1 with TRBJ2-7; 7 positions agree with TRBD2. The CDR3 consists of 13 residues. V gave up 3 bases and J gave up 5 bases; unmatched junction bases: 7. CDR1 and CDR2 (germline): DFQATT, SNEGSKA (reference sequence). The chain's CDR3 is CSASSSGVHEQYF. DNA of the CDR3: TGCAGTGCTAGTTCAAGCGGGGTCCACGAGCAGTACTTC.

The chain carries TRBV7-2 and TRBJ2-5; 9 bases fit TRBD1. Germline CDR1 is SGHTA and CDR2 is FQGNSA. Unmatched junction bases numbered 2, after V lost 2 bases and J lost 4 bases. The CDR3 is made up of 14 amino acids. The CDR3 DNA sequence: TGTGCCAGCAGCTTATTGGGACAGGGAGAGACCCAGTACTTC. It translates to CASSLLGQGETQYF.

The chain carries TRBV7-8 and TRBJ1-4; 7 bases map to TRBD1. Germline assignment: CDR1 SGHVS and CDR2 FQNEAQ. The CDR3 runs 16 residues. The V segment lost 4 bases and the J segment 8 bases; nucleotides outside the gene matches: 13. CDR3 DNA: TGTGCCAGCAGCTCCGGTTTAGACAGGGCTTGGGAAAAACTGTTTTTT. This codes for CASSSGLDRAWEKLFF.

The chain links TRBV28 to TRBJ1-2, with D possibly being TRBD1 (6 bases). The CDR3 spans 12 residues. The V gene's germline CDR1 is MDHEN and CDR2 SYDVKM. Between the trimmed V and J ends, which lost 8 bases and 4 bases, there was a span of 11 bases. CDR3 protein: CASRQDRYGYTF. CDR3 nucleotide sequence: TGTGCCAGCCGACAGGACCGCTATGGCTACACCTTC.

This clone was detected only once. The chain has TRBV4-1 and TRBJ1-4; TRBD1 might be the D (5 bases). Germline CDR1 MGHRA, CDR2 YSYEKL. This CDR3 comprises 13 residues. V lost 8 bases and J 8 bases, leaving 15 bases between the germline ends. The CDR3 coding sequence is TGCGCCAGCTCTAGGGGCTTTGGAGAAAAACTGTTTTTT. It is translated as CASSRGFGEKLFF.

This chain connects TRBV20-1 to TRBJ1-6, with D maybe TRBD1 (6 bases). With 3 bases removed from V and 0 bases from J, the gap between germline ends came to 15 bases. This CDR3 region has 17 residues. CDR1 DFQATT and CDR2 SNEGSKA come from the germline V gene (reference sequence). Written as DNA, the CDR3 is TGCAGTGCTAGTAGGGGGGGGGCTAGCTCCTATAATTCACCCCTCCACTTT. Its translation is CSASRGGASSYNSPLHF.

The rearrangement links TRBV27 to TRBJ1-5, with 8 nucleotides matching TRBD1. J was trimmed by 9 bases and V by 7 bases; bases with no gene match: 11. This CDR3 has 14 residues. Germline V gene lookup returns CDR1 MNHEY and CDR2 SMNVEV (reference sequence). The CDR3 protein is CASTGQGLGWPQHF. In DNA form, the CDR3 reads TGTGCCAGCACTGGACAGGGCCTTGGTTGGCCCCAGCATTTT.

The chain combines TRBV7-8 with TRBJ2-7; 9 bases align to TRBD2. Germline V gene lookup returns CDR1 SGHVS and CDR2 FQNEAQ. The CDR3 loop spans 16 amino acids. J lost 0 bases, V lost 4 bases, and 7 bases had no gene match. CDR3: CASSSSGGYLSYEQYF. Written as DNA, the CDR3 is TGTGCCAGCAGCTCGAGCGGGGGGTACCTCTCCTACGAGCAGTACTTC. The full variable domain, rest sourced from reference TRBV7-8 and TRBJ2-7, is GAGVSQSPRYKVAKRGQDVALRCDPISGHVSLFWYQQALGQGPEFLTYFQNEAQLDKSGLPSDRFFAERPEGSVSTLKIQRTQQEDSAVYLCASSSSGGYLSYEQYFGPGTRLTVT.

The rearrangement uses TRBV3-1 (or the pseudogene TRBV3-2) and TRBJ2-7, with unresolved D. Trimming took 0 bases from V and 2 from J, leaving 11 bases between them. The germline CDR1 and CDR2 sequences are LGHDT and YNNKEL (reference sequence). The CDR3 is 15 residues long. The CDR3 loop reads CASSQERYPPYEQYF. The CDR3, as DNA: TGTGCCAGCAGCCAAGAGAGGTACCCACCCTACGAGCAGTACTTC.

The DNA for the CDR3 is TGTGCCAGCAGATCAACAGATACGCAGTATTTT. Its translation is CASRSTDTQYF. This chain uses TRBV7-8 with TRBJ2-3, with D uncertain. V lost 6 bases, J lost 3 bases, and 4 bases lay in between. This CDR3 region has 11 residues. Germline V gene sequence: CDR1 SGHVS, CDR2 FQNEAQ.

For the CDR3, the DNA is TGTGCCAGCAGTAGCGAAAGGGGGACTGAAGCTTTCTTT. This translates into CASSSERGTEAFF. The gene calls are TRBV28 and TRBJ1-1, with a weak D call TRBD1 (6 bases). CDR1 and CDR2 from the germline V gene are MDHEN and SYDVKM. Trimming removed 5 bases from V and 5 bases from J, with 12 bases in between. The CDR3 is 13 residues long.

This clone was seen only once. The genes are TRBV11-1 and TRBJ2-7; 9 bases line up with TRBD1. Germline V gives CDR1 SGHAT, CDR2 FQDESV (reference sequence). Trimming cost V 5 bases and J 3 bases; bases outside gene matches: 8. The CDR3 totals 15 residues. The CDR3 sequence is CASSAGQGRYYEQYF. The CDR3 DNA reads TGTGCCAGCAGCGCAGGACAGGGGAGATACTACGAGCAGTACTTC. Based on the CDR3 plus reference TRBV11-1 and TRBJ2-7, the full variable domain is EAEVAQSPRYKITEKSQAVAFWCDPISGHATLYWYRQILGQGPELLVQFQDESVVDDSQLPKDRFSAERLKGVDSTLKIQPAELGDSAMYLCASSAGQGRYYEQYFGPGTRLTVT.

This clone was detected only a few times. DNA for the CDR3: TGTGCCAGCAGCCCCCGCGGGACAGAGTTTAACTATGGCTACACCTTC. This codes for CASSPRGTEFNYGYTF. The chain uses TRBV11-2 and TRBJ1-2, with 7 nucleotides matching TRBD1. The germline V gene encodes CDR1 SGHAT and CDR2 FQNNGV. Germline trimming cut 5 bases from V and 1 base from J; bases unmatched to any gene: 10. The CDR3 has 16 residues.

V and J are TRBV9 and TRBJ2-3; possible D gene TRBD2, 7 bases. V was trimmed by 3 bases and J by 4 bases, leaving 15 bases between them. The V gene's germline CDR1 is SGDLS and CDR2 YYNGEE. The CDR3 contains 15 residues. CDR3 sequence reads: CASSAQVGGADTQYF. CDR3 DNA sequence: TGTGCCAGCAGCGCCCAAGTAGGGGGGGCAGATACGCAGTATTTT.

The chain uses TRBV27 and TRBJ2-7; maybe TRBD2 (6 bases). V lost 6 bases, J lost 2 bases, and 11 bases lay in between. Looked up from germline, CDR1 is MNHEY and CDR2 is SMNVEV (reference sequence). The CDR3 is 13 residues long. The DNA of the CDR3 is TGTGCCAGCAGACTGGGACTTACCTACGAGCAGTACTTC. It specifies CASRLGLTYEQYF.

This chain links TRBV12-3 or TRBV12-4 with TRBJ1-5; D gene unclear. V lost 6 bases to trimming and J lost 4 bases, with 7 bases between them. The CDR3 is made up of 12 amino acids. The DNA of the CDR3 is TGTGCCAGCAGGGCGGGGAATCAGCCCCAGCATTTT. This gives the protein CASRAGNQPQHF.